The 2 T cell receptor beta chains below were found in one sample sequenced in a study of metastatic and nonmetastatic thyroid tumors. Not a single patient had been given any form of treatment at any point before undergoing thyroid surgery. MiXCR reprocessed the PCR reads for TCRdb. The sample has about 20,000 clones, 36% seen once. The source material was tumor tissue. The receptor source for this set is a female donor with papillary thyroid cancer or a benign thyroid nodule (not recorded which). Some clones in this sample may be carry-over from other donors' samples.

V and J are TRBV7-2 and TRBJ2-2; unclear D gene. V was cut by 2 bases and J by 8 bases, with 9 bases left in between. CDR3 length: 13 amino acids. Looked up from germline, CDR1 is SGHTA and CDR2 is FQGNSA. The CDR3 nucleotides read TGTGCCAGCAGCTTAAAAGCTCCTGGGGAGCTGTTTTTT. It specifies CASSLKAPGELFF.

This clone was detected a few times. This sequence joins TRBV6-6 and TRBJ2-7; D gene uncertain. The CDR3 is made up of 14 amino acids. Looked up from germline, CDR1 is MNHNY and CDR2 is SVGAGI (reference sequence). V was trimmed by 2 bases and J by 5 bases, leaving 13 bases between them. DNA for the CDR3: TGTGCCAGCAGTTACAACCCCCTCCCGCACGAGCAGTACTTC. Translation gives CASSYNPLPHEQYF.